What follows are 27 T cell receptor beta chains derived from one specimen sequenced in a study of blood T cell repertoires in COVID-19. Clones were sequenced by immunoSEQ multiplex PCR, and TCRdb holds only the in-frame ones, with some missing. Of about 80,000 clones listed, about 85% were seen once; the top ten hold around 9%. The sample was peripheral blood. These TCRs come from a human donor in a cohort sampled during active COVID-19.

This clone appeared a few times. The genes are TRBV19 and TRBJ1-5, with a possible D match to TRBD1 (6 bases). CDR3 length equals 14 residues. The V end was cut by 6 bases, the J end by 9 bases, with 18 bases between. Looked up from germline, CDR1 is LNHDA and CDR2 is SQIVND (reference sequence). The CDR3 DNA is TGTGCCAGTAGCTTCGACGGGGGGCGGAGGCCCCAGCATTTT. Translating it yields CASSFDGGRRPQHF.

The J gene is TRBJ2-1, the V gene TRBV7-9, with D perhaps matching TRBD2 (5 bases). The CDR3 has 16 residues. Germline CDR1 and CDR2: SEHNR and FQNEAQ (reference sequence). V shed 7 bases and J shed 0 bases, with 16 bases lying between them. The CDR3 coding sequence is TGTGCCAGCACCGAGGTCGGACTGAGCTCCTACAATGAGCAGTTCTTC. Its protein product is CASTEVGLSSYNEQFF.

The rearrangement uses TRBV6-5 and TRBJ2-7; the D gene is possibly TRBD1 (8 bases). The germline CDR1 and CDR2 sequences are MNHEY and SVGAGI. Trimming removed 7 bases at V and 9 bases at J, with 19 bases between. This CDR3 is built from 13 residues. CDR3 coding DNA: TGTGCCAGCAAAAGACAGGGGACTACGGGGCAGTACTTC. Its translation: CASKRQGTTGQYF.

The V and J genes are TRBV5-1 and TRBJ2-7, with a possible D match to TRBD2 (5 bases). Germline CDR1 SGHRS, CDR2 YFSETQ. This CDR3 is 13 amino acids long. Trimming stripped 3 bases from V and 4 bases from J, with 11 bases between. Here the CDR3 DNA reads TGCGCCAGCAGCTCCCACCCGGGGTACGAGCAGTACTTC. Its protein product is CASSSHPGYEQYF.

CDR3 protein: CASSVEPSSYNEQFF. CDR3 nucleotide sequence: TGTGCCAGCAGCGTAGAACCGAGCTCCTACAATGAGCAGTTCTTC. The chain recombines TRBV9 with TRBJ2-1; unclear D gene. The V gene's germline CDR1 is SGDLS and CDR2 YYNGEE. The ends were cut back, 0 bases at V and 0 bases at J, with 7 bases in the middle. CDR3 length equals 15 residues.

The chain joins TRBV7-3 to TRBJ2-2; tentative D call: TRBD1 (5 bases). V was trimmed by 5 bases and J by 2 bases, leaving 12 bases between them. Germline-derived CDR1 and CDR2 are SGHTA and FQGTGA. The CDR3 is made up of 15 amino acids. This CDR3 is CASSLIRGNTGELFF. CDR3 nucleotide sequence: TGTGCCAGCAGCCTGATAAGGGGCAACACCGGGGAGCTGTTTTTT. Full variable domain (missing parts from reference TRBV7-3 and TRBJ2-2): GAGVSQTPSNKVTEKGKYVELRCDPISGHTALYWYRQSLGQGPEFLIYFQGTGAADDSGLPNDRFFAVRPEGSVSTLKIQRTERGDSAVYLCASSLIRGNTGELFFGEGSRLTVL.

This clone came up many times. The gene calls are TRBV27 and TRBJ1-6, with TRBD1 matching over 7 bases. V trimming: 3 bases; J trimming: 0 bases; junction bases outside the gene matches: 2. CDR1 and CDR2 (germline): MNHEY, SMNVEV (reference sequence). There are 16 residues in the CDR3. CDR3 amino acids: CASSLTGSSYNSPLHF. CDR3 nucleotide sequence: TGTGCCAGCAGTTTGACAGGGAGCTCCTATAATTCACCCCTCCACTTT.

The rearrangement uses TRBV5-1 and TRBJ1-1; D is perhaps TRBD1 (5 bases). This CDR3 comprises 15 residues. Germline CDR1 SGHRS, CDR2 YFSETQ. V was clipped by 4 bases and J by 3 bases, with 16 bases between them. The CDR3 region has the DNA TGCGCCAGCAGCCGGGGCGGGGAACCGTACACTGAAGCTTTCTTT. This encodes CASSRGGEPYTEAFF.

The chain is built from TRBV29-1 and TRBJ1-1; TRBD1 matches at 7 bases. The trim removed 6 bases at V and 0 bases at J, leaving 7 bases unmatched. This CDR3 spans 14 amino acids. Looked up from germline, CDR1 is SQVTM and CDR2 is ANQGSEA. The CDR3 loop reads CSVRTGALNTEAFF. In DNA form, the CDR3 reads TGCAGCGTAAGGACAGGAGCTTTGAACACTGAAGCTTTCTTT.

The chain couples TRBV9 to TRBJ2-1, with 12 nucleotides matching TRBD2. This CDR3 is built from 15 residues. V trimming: 0 bases; J trimming: 7 bases; junction bases outside the gene matches: 2. Germline loops: CDR1 SGDLS, CDR2 YYNGEE. The CDR3, as DNA: TGTGCCAGCAGCGTAGGACTAGCGGGAGTTAATGAGCAGTTCTTC. Translation gives CASSVGLAGVNEQFF.

This chain joins TRBV12-5 and TRBJ2-3; D call uncertain. CDR3 length: 15 residues. V lost 0 bases and J lost 4, with 11 bases in between. Germline V gives CDR1 LGHNT, CDR2 FRNRAP. CDR3 amino acids: CASGLVSLAADTQYF. The CDR3 coding sequence is TGTGCTAGTGGTTTGGTTAGCCTGGCGGCAGATACGCAGTATTTT.

The gene calls are TRBV9 and TRBJ1-2, with 7 bases aligning to TRBD1. The V and J ends lost 4 bases and 4 bases, in that order; junction bases with no gene match: 7. In germline, CDR1 is SGDLS, CDR2 YYNGEE. CDR3 length: 14 residues. The CDR3 spells CASSPGQVGYGYTF. The CDR3 coding sequence is TGTGCCAGCAGCCCTGGACAGGTTGGCTATGGCTACACCTTC.

This chain connects TRBV5-4 to TRBJ2-1; 8 bases match TRBD2. From germline, CDR1 is SGHNT and CDR2 YYREEE (reference sequence). This CDR3 is built from 15 residues. The V and J ends lost 0 bases and 7 bases, in that order; junction bases with no gene match: 6. CDR3 nucleotides: TGTGCCAGCAGCTTGGGACTAGCGAGCCAAAATGAGCAGTTCTTC. This sequence encodes CASSLGLASQNEQFF.

The rearrangement links TRBV5-6 to TRBJ2-3; maybe TRBD1 (6 bases). The ends were cut back, 0 bases at V and 4 bases at J, with 6 bases in the middle. In germline, CDR1 is SGHDT, CDR2 YYEEEE. This CDR3 comprises 13 residues. The chain's CDR3 is CASSLDRADTQYF. CDR3 bases: TGTGCCAGCAGCTTGGACAGGGCAGATACGCAGTATTTT.

This clone was seen more than once but under ten times. V and J are TRBV5-4 and TRBJ2-1; D may be TRBD1 (5 bases). Trimming pared 1 base from V and 0 bases from J, leaving 5 bases between. This CDR3 contains 14 residues. The germline V gene encodes CDR1 SGHNT and CDR2 YYREEE (reference sequence). The CDR3 nucleotides are TGTGCCAGCAGCTTGCAGGGCTCCTACAATGAGCAGTTCTTC. This gives the protein CASSLQGSYNEQFF.

This clone came up a few times. The chain has TRBV12-3 or TRBV12-4 and TRBJ1-2; 11 nucleotides align to TRBD1. The CDR3 is made up of 13 amino acids. V lost 7 bases to trimming and J lost 7 bases; unmatched junction nucleotides: 5. The CDR3 loop is CASTGQGASGYTF. DNA of the CDR3: TGTGCCAGCACCGGACAGGGGGCGAGTGGCTACACCTTC.

The rearrangement joins TRBV5-4 to TRBJ2-5; a possible D gene is TRBD2 (7 bases). Germline CDR1 is SGHNT and CDR2 is YYREEE (reference sequence). Trimming took off 6 bases at V and 2 bases at J, with 17 bases between the two ends. This CDR3 contains 15 residues. This CDR3 is CASTRGGLPQETQYF. CDR3 DNA sequence: TGTGCCAGCACTAGGGGGGGACTCCCGCAAGAGACCCAGTACTTC.

The V call is TRBV18, the J call TRBJ2-7; 11 bases are shared with TRBD2. Germline V gene data show CDR1 as KGHSH and CDR2 as LQKENI. The length of the CDR3 is 16 residues. J lost 3 bases, V lost 6 bases, and 10 bases had no gene match. For the CDR3, the DNA is TGTGCCAGCTCTCCCCCCGGGACTAGCGGCCTCTACGAGCAGTACTTC. Translating gives CASSPPGTSGLYEQYF.

The V gene is TRBV10-2, the J gene TRBJ2-7, with TRBD1 matching over 9 bases. Losses at the gene ends were 6 bases for V and 2 bases for J; bases not matched to a gene: 5. In germline, CDR1 is WSHSY, CDR2 SAAADI. CDR3 length: 14 residues. CDR3 DNA sequence: TGCGCCAGCAGGGGGGACAGGGCGACCTACGAGCAGTACTTC. Translated: CASRGDRATYEQYF.

The chain joins TRBV29-1 to TRBJ2-7; D may be TRBD2 (6 bases). Germline-derived CDR1 and CDR2 are SQVTM and ANQGSEA. With 6 bases removed from V and 2 bases from J, the gap between germline ends came to 14 bases. This CDR3 region has 13 residues. The CDR3 nucleotides are TGCAGCGTCGCCGGGACTCCCCCCTACGAGCAGTACTTC. The encoded protein is CSVAGTPPYEQYF.

The rearrangement links TRBV27 to TRBJ1-1, with 8 bases fitting TRBD1. After removal of 4 bases from V and 6 bases from J, the junction contained 10 bases not matched to a gene. CDR3 length: 15 amino acids. CDR1 and CDR2 from the germline V gene are MNHEY and SMNVEV (reference sequence). The CDR3 reads CASSSVAGGFPEAFF. CDR3 coding DNA: TGTGCCAGCAGTTCCGTGGCAGGGGGCTTCCCTGAAGCTTTCTTT.

This chain connects TRBV2 to TRBJ2-1; 12 nucleotides agree with TRBD2. CDR1 is SNHLY and CDR2 is FYNNEI in the germline V gene. This CDR3 has 15 amino acids. The V segment lost 6 bases and the J segment 9 bases; nucleotides outside the gene matches: 9. The CDR3 bases are TGTGCCAGCAGCAAATCTAGCGGGGGGGCGAGTGAGCAGTTCTTC. Its protein is CASSKSSGGASEQFF.

The chain uses TRBV9 and TRBJ2-5, with D uncertain. V was shortened by 0 bases and J by 5 bases, with 8 bases between the two germline ends. Germline CDR1 SGDLS, CDR2 YYNGEE. The CDR3 loop spans 13 amino acids. This CDR3 reads CASSVAGSETQYF. CDR3 bases: TGTGCCAGCAGCGTAGCCGGGTCGGAGACCCAGTACTTC.

V is TRBV19 and J is TRBJ1-4; TRBD1 might be the D (5 bases). Germline V gene lookup returns CDR1 LNHDA and CDR2 SQIVND (reference sequence). The CDR3 loop spans 16 amino acids. V lost 3 bases and J 0 bases, leaving 11 bases between the germline ends. CDR3 DNA sequence: TGTGCCAGTAGTATCTGGACACTTGCAACTAATGAAAAACTGTTTTTT. This sequence encodes CASSIWTLATNEKLFF.

The gene calls are TRBV3-1 (or the pseudogene TRBV3-2) and TRBJ2-2, with D possibly matching TRBD1 (5 bases). CDR1 LGHDT and CDR2 YNNKEL come from the germline V gene (reference sequence). CDR3 size: 13 residues. V was clipped by 8 bases and J by 5 bases, with 12 bases between them. Written as DNA, the CDR3 is TGTGCCAGCCAGGGCGGTGGAACCGGGGAGCTGTTTTTT. The encoded protein is CASQGGGTGELFF.

The chain is built from TRBV28 and TRBJ2-7, with a possible D match to TRBD2 (6 bases). This CDR3 contains 17 residues. Germline CDR1 reads MDHEN; CDR2 reads SYDVKM. V was cut by 5 bases and J by 0 bases, with 20 bases left in between. The CDR3: CASSRIRASVNSYEQYF. The CDR3 nucleotides read TGTGCCAGCAGTCGGATAAGGGCTAGCGTGAACTCCTACGAGCAGTACTTC. The whole variable domain, filled in from reference TRBV28 and TRBJ2-7, reads DVKVTQSSRYLVKRTGEKVFLECVQDMDHENMFWYRQDPGLGLRLIYFSYDVKMKEKGDIPEGYSVSREKKERFSLILESASTNQTSMYLCASSRIRASVNSYEQYFGPGTRLTVT.

The chain employs TRBV6-5 and TRBJ1-2; possibly TRBD1 for D (5 bases). CDR3 length equals 14 residues. Germline values: CDR1 MNHEY, CDR2 SVGAGI. Trimming took 0 bases from V and 8 from J, leaving 13 bases between them. The CDR3 spells CASSYSGDKGGYTF. The CDR3 nucleotides are TGTGCCAGCAGTTACTCAGGGGATAAGGGCGGCTACACCTTC.